This TCR beta chain appears in the sequencing data of a study of T cells in Graves' hyperthyroidism and ophthalmopathy. Amplification of TCR beta CDR3 regions was performed using RNA transcripts as template. A set of HTBI primers served as the primers for a first-round RT-PCR of the TCR CDR3. TCRdb re-analysed the multiplex PCR reads in MiXCR, keeping a single row per CDR3 protein. The sample holds hundreds of thousands of distinct CDR3 sequences; roughly 21% are singletons and the top ten take 47%. Germline CDR1 reads KGHSH; CDR2 reads LQKENI. Germline trimming cut 8 bases from V and 3 bases from J; bases unmatched to any gene: 15. This CDR3 has 16 amino acids.

The sequencing sample was made of blood. V gene TRBV18 combines with J gene TRBJ2-7; 8 bases fit TRBD2. The source of this sequence is a man aged 40-49 years with Graves' ophthalmopathy. CDR3 in amino acids: CASPLREGSGFYEQYF. CDR3 coding DNA: TGTGCCAGCCCACTTCGGGAGGGGTCAGGGTTCTACGAGCAGTACTTC.